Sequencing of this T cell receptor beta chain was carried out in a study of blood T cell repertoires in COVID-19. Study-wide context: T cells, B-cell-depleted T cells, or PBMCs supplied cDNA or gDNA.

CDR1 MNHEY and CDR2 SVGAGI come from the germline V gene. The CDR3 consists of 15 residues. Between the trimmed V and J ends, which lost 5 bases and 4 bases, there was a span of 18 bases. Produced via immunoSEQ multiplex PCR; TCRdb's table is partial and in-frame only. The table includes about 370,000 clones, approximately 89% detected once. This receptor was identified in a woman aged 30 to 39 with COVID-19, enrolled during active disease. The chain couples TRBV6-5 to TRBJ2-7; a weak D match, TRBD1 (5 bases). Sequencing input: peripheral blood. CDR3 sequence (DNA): TGTGCCAGCAGTAGTCAGGGTGGGTTCCCTTACGAGCAGTACTTC. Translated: CASSSQGGFPYEQYF.